Presented here are 30 T cell receptor beta chains from one specimen sequenced in a study of blood T cells in healthy people across ages. Alongside a J-beta primer mix, a sample-barcoded 5' primer served in a second PCR lasting about 7 to 12 cycles. Using its own MiXCR run on the 5' RACE reads, TCRdb lists one record per CDR3 protein. The sample comprises 1,500,000 or so distinct CDR3 sequences, roughly 43% of which are singletons, and about 4% rests with the top ten. Sequenced: blood. The receptors originated from a woman younger than 30 in good health.

This clonotype was seen more than once but under ten times. The chain has TRBV20-1 and TRBJ2-1, with D possibly TRBD1 on 6 matching bases. This CDR3 region has 14 residues. The V gene lost 4 bases and the J gene lost 0 bases, with 10 bases spanning the gap. Germline V gene data show CDR1 as DFQATT and CDR2 as SNEGSKA (reference sequence). CDR3 sequence: CSATIGGSYNEQFF. In DNA, the CDR3 is TGCAGTGCTACCATAGGGGGCTCCTACAATGAGCAGTTCTTC.

The J gene is TRBJ1-1, the V gene TRBV4-3, with no clear D. V lost 0 bases to trimming and J lost 0 bases, with 11 bases between them. The CDR3 is 16 amino acids. CDR1 and CDR2 (germline): LGHNA, YSLEER. The CDR3 sequence: CASSQDRGQMNTEAFF. The DNA of the CDR3 is TGCGCCAGCAGCCAAGATAGAGGGCAGATGAACACTGAAGCTTTCTTT.

In this sample, this clonotype turned up a few times. The V gene is TRBV25-1, the J gene TRBJ2-5; no firm D call. Trimming pared 8 bases from V and 7 bases from J, leaving 11 bases between. CDR1 MGHDK and CDR2 SYGVNS come from the germline V gene. The CDR3 loop spans 11 amino acids. Here the CDR3 reads CASDIARTQYF. The CDR3 DNA is TGTGCCAGCGACATCGCCAGGACCCAGTACTTC. Supplemented by reference TRBV25-1 and TRBJ2-5, the full variable domain reads EADIYQTPRYLVIGTGKKITLECSQTMGHDKMYWYQQDPGMELHLIHYSYGVNSTEKGDLSSESTVSRIRTEHFPLTLESARPSHTSQYLCASDIARTQYFGPGTRLLVL.

This rearrangement joins TRBV29-1 to TRBJ2-7, with 9 nucleotides matching TRBD2. V lost 4 bases to trimming and J lost 3 bases; unmatched junction nucleotides: 7. Germline CDR1 SQVTM, CDR2 ANQGSEA. This CDR3 contains 14 residues. CDR3 in amino acids: CSVGTSAGNYEQYF. CDR3 in DNA: TGCAGCGTTGGGACTAGCGCGGGGAACTACGAGCAGTACTTC.

This rearrangement joins TRBV6-2 or TRBV6-3 to TRBJ2-5; D ambiguous. The V and J ends lost 6 bases and 11 bases respectively, with 13 bases between them. Germline-derived CDR1 and CDR2 are MNHEY and SVGEGT. The CDR3 sequence is 11 residues long. The CDR3 sequence: CASRERNEQYF. In DNA form, the CDR3 reads TGTGCCAGCAGAGAGAGGAATGAGCAGTACTTC.

The chain links TRBV12-3 or TRBV12-4 to TRBJ1-5; D perhaps matches TRBD1 (6 bases). The CDR3 runs 15 residues. Trimming took off 5 bases at V and 3 bases at J, with 14 bases between the two ends. CDR3: CASSISGQNNQPQHF. The CDR3 coding sequence is TGTGCCAGCAGTATTTCCGGACAGAACAATCAGCCCCAGCATTTT.

The rearrangement links TRBV20-1 to TRBJ2-4; D is perhaps TRBD1 (6 bases). The tail of the sequence fits TRBJ2-7 better, so the J call may be wrong. The germline V gene has CDR1 DFQATT and CDR2 SNEGSKA (reference sequence). The CDR3 is made up of 13 amino acids. In DNA form, the CDR3 reads TGCAGTGCTAGGGCCCCGGGACACTCCGAGCAGTACTTC. Translation: CSARAPGHSEQYF.

In its sample, this clonotype was seen a few times. The chain couples TRBV20-1 to TRBJ2-1; D is perhaps TRBD2 (6 bases). V was trimmed by 0 bases and J by 6 bases, leaving 15 bases between them. The length of the CDR3 is 15 residues. Germline CDR1 reads DFQATT; CDR2 reads SNEGSKA (reference sequence). CDR3 amino acids: CSARDRQRAPNEQFF. Written as DNA, the CDR3 is TGCAGTGCTAGAGATCGACAGCGGGCCCCCAATGAGCAGTTCTTC.

V is TRBV9 and J is TRBJ2-7; TRBD2 aligns across 12 bases. The CDR3 runs 14 residues. V gave up 3 bases and J gave up 10 bases; unmatched junction bases: 8. Per the germline V gene, CDR1 is SGDLS and CDR2 is YYNGEE. The CDR3 here is CASSAGPLAGGQYF. DNA for the CDR3: TGTGCCAGCAGCGCCGGCCCACTAGCGGGGGGACAGTACTTC.

V usage is TRBV5-1 and J usage is TRBJ2-3; 11 bases agree with TRBD2. The CDR3 is 16 amino acids. Germline V gene sequence: CDR1 SGHRS, CDR2 YFSETQ. J lost 2 bases, V lost 3 bases, and 5 bases had no gene match. The CDR3, as DNA: TGCGCCAGCAGCTATAGCGGGGGGGCCTTCACAGATACGCAGTATTTT. It translates to CASSYSGGAFTDTQYF.

This clonotype has just a few counts. The rearrangement links TRBV3-1 to TRBJ1-2, with no clear D. Germline V CDR1 and CDR2: LGHDT, YNNKEL (reference sequence). The CDR3 length is 17 residues. V lost 4 bases and J lost 0, with 18 bases in between. The CDR3 region is CASSPSYDTVANYGYTF. The CDR3 DNA sequence: TGTGCCAGCAGCCCGAGTTACGACACGGTAGCTAACTATGGCTACACCTTC.

This clonotype was counted a few times. The chain couples TRBV11-2 to TRBJ2-2; D is unclear. Germline values: CDR1 SGHAT, CDR2 FQNNGV. V was shortened by 2 bases and J by 5 bases, with 15 bases between the two germline ends. This CDR3 is 16 amino acids long. This chain's CDR3 is CASSLRTLGGTGELFF. For the CDR3, the DNA is TGTGCCAGCAGCTTACGGACCTTAGGTGGAACCGGGGAGCTGTTTTTT.

For the CDR3, the DNA is TGCGCCAGCAGCTTGTTTCCCCGTCAAGGGAGCTCCTACAATGAGCAGTACTTC. Translated, it gives CASSLFPRQGSSYNEQYF. The chain links TRBV5-1 to TRBJ2-1, with a weak D call TRBD2 (5 bases). TRBJ2-7 matches the DNA end more closely, so the J call is doubtful. The germline CDR1 and CDR2 sequences are SGHRS and YFSETQ. The CDR3 totals 18 residues.

This chain joins TRBV6-5 and TRBJ2-1; 9 bases match TRBD2. After removal of 7 bases from V and 4 bases from J, the junction contained 5 bases not matched to a gene. From germline, CDR1 is MNHEY and CDR2 SVGAGI. This CDR3 has 14 residues. The CDR3 nucleotides read TGTGCCAGCACACCTAGCGGGGCTTACAATGAGCAGTTCTTC. It encodes CASTPSGAYNEQFF.

In its sample, this clonotype was seen many times. The chain uses TRBV27 and TRBJ2-7, with 9 bases matching TRBD2. The CDR3 runs to 14 residues. The ends lost 5 bases at V and 4 bases at J; junction bases unmatched: 6. Germline values: CDR1 MNHEY, CDR2 SMNVEV (reference sequence). The CDR3 DNA follows: TGTGCCAGCAGTATTAGCGGGAGCCTTTACGAGCAGTACTTC. It codes for CASSISGSLYEQYF.

The chain joins TRBV29-1 to TRBJ1-2; perhaps TRBD1 as D (6 bases). The ends were cut back, 6 bases at V and 3 bases at J, with 17 bases in the middle. The CDR3 runs to 14 residues. CDR1 is SQVTM, CDR2 ANQGSEA, per germline. CDR3 residues: CSVAVGGRDYGYTF. CDR3 DNA sequence: TGCAGCGTAGCGGTTGGGGGGCGCGACTATGGCTACACCTTC.

This chain connects TRBV7-6 to TRBJ2-7; the D gene could be TRBD1 or TRBD2 (5 bases each). This CDR3 comprises 16 residues. From germline, CDR1 is SGHVS and CDR2 FNYEAQ. The V and J ends lost 2 bases and 1 base respectively, with 15 bases between them. The CDR3 nucleotides are TGTGCCAGCAGCTTATTAGCGCGGCAGGGTTCCTACGAGCAGTACTTC. It translates to CASSLLARQGSYEQYF. Based on the CDR3 plus reference TRBV7-6 and TRBJ2-7, the full variable domain is GAGVSQSPRYKVTKRGQDVALRCDPISGHVSLYWYRQALGQGPEFLTYFNYEAQQDKSGLPNDRFSAERPEGSISTLTIQRTEQRDSAMYRCASSLLARQGSYEQYFGPGTRLTVT.

The chain recombines TRBV3-1 with TRBJ2-5; D uncertain. V was shortened by 3 bases and J by 4 bases, with 18 bases between the two germline ends. Germline V gene sequence: CDR1 LGHDT, CDR2 YNNKEL (reference sequence). This CDR3 is built from 16 residues. The DNA for the CDR3 is TGTGCCAGCAGCCAGAACCGTGGGGTTCCAGGAGAGACCCAGTACTTC. Translated, it gives CASSQNRGVPGETQYF.

This chain links TRBV4-3 with TRBJ1-6; D not certain. Between the trimmed V and J ends, which lost 0 bases and 4 bases, there was a span of 13 bases. Looked up from germline, CDR1 is LGHNA and CDR2 is YSLEER. The CDR3 covers 17 residues. CDR3 nucleotide sequence: TGCGCCAGCAGCCAAGATAGCCGGGGAAATTATAATTCACCCCTCCACTTT. Translated: CASSQDSRGNYNSPLHF.

The rearrangement links TRBV6-5 to TRBJ2-1; D possibly corresponds to TRBD1 (8 bases). Per the germline V gene, CDR1 is MNHEY and CDR2 is SVGAGI. The CDR3 has 13 amino acids. Trimming shortened V by 6 bases and J by 8 bases, and 14 bases separated the two germline ends. The CDR3 DNA is TGTGCCAGCAGACGGACAGGGAGGGATGAGCAGTTCTTC. Its translation: CASRRTGRDEQFF.

This chain connects TRBV3-1 to TRBJ2-5, with 8 bases matching TRBD2. The CDR3 consists of 15 residues. From germline, CDR1 is LGHDT and CDR2 YNNKEL (reference sequence). The V and J ends lost 5 bases and 7 bases, in that order; junction bases with no gene match: 12. CDR3 nucleotide sequence: TGTGCCAGCAGCTACTTAGCGGGGAGGAGAAGGACCCAGTACTTC. It translates to CASSYLAGRRRTQYF.

The table lists this clonotype with a few counts. The chain links TRBV10-3 to TRBJ2-2; D might be TRBD1 (5 bases). The ends were cut back, 1 base at V and 8 bases at J, with 17 bases in the middle. There are 16 residues in the CDR3. Germline CDR1 and CDR2: ENHRY and SYGVKD. CDR3 DNA sequence: TGTGCCATCAGTGAGTGGTCAGGACAAGAGTTGGGGGAGCTGTTTTTT. Its translation is CAISEWSGQELGELFF.

The rearrangement links TRBV2 to TRBJ2-1; D may correspond to TRBD1 or TRBD2 (5 bases each). Per the germline V gene, CDR1 is SNHLY and CDR2 is FYNNEI. The length of the CDR3 is 12 residues. The V end lost 7 bases, the J end lost 9 bases, and 13 bases lay between the germline ends. The CDR3 is CASMEAGGEQFF. The DNA for the CDR3 is TGTGCCAGCATGGAGGCTGGGGGTGAGCAGTTCTTC.

This clonotype was counted a few times. The chain uses TRBV12-3 or TRBV12-4 and TRBJ2-2; tentative D call: TRBD2 (6 bases). The ends were cut back, 3 bases at V and 3 bases at J, with 14 bases in the middle. This CDR3 region has 16 residues. As DNA, the CDR3 is TGTGCCAGCAGTTTGGGACCGGGACTTCACACCGGGGAGCTGTTTTTT. Its protein product is CASSLGPGLHTGELFF.

The V gene is TRBV7-2, the J gene TRBJ2-3, with 8 bases identical to TRBD2. The CDR3 contains 15 residues. Germline V gene data show CDR1 as SGHTA and CDR2 as FQGNSA. With 7 bases clipped from V and 6 bases from J, the junction kept 12 bases outside the gene matches. The CDR3 reads CASTMWAGGGDTQYF. In DNA, the CDR3 is TGTGCCAGCACCATGTGGGCGGGGGGTGGGGATACGCAGTATTTT.

The chain uses TRBV7-2 and TRBJ2-2, with D possibly TRBD2 on 6 matching bases. This CDR3 spans 16 amino acids. V was shortened by 1 base and J by 4 bases, with 13 bases between the two germline ends. Germline loops: CDR1 SGHTA, CDR2 FQGNSA. The CDR3 bases are TGTGCCAGCAGCTTAGATGGCAGGCGGGGCACCGGGGAGCTGTTTTTT. This sequence encodes CASSLDGRRGTGELFF.

The chain recombines TRBV27 with TRBJ2-5; D possibly matches TRBD1 or TRBD2 (5 bases each). Germline CDR1 and CDR2: MNHEY and SMNVEV (reference sequence). CDR3 length: 16 amino acids. Deletions cut 5 bases from V and 4 bases from J, with 20 bases between. CDR3 residues: CASSLSGTVTVETQYF. The CDR3 DNA is TGTGCCAGCAGTCTCTCCGGGACGGTCACGGTAGAGACCCAGTACTTC.

This chain links TRBV7-2 with TRBJ1-2; 11 nucleotides line up with TRBD1. CDR3 length equals 16 residues. Trimming took 0 bases from V and 4 from J; bases not matched to a gene: 4. Germline-derived CDR1 and CDR2 are SGHTA and FQGNSA. This chain's CDR3 is CASSLAWTGGSYGYTF. CDR3 coding DNA: TGTGCCAGCAGCTTAGCGTGGACAGGGGGCTCCTATGGCTACACCTTC.

This clonotype has just a few counts. The chain employs TRBV10-3 and TRBJ1-2; D ambiguous. CDR3 length equals 13 residues. CDR1 is ENHRY and CDR2 is SYGVKD in the germline V gene. V lost 5 bases to trimming and J lost 0 bases, with 7 bases between them. CDR3 protein: CAISQNSNYGYTF. The CDR3 nucleotides are TGTGCCATCAGTCAGAATTCTAACTATGGCTACACCTTC.

This clonotype has more than one count but fewer than ten. This chain joins TRBV9 and TRBJ1-2; D possibly corresponds to TRBD1 (5 bases). V was clipped by 1 base and J by 3 bases, with 10 bases between them. The length of the CDR3 is 14 residues. CDR1 is SGDLS and CDR2 is YYNGEE in the germline V gene. The CDR3 nucleotides read TGTGCCAGCAGCGTAACGATAGGGGACTATGGCTACACCTTC. The encoded protein is CASSVTIGDYGYTF.